Sequencing of this T cell receptor beta chain was carried out in a study of sequential checkpoint blockade in melanoma. Study details: First-line arms were nivolumab then ipilimumab, or the reverse, randomized 1:1. Both treatment sequences were followed by maintenance nivolumab.

Assay: immunoSEQ multiplex PCR; the TCRdb copy retains only in-frame clones and omits some. The sample carries roughly 20,000 clones, roughly two thirds recorded once. Documented treatment: randomized to nivolumab then ipilimumab (arm A) or the reverse (arm B). None of the patients previously received DNA-damaging chemotherapy. From thawed PBMCs, live CD3+CD8+ cells negative for CD19 and CD56 were sorted. Sequencing used CD8+ T cells sorted from blood (inferred from file names), obtained from a patient given nivolumab and ipilimumab in sequence. This TCR was sampled from a human donor with melanoma.

For the CDR3, the DNA is TGTGCCAGCAGTTTCCCAGGGGACAACGAGCAGTACTTC. It specifies CASSFPGDNEQYF. The chain carries TRBV28 and TRBJ2-7; D might be TRBD1 (6 bases). This CDR3 spans 13 amino acids. The V end was cut by 3 bases, the J end by 5 bases, with 11 bases between. Germline-derived CDR1 and CDR2 are MDHEN and SYDVKM.